The TCR beta chain under discussion was sequenced for a study of T cells in Graves' hyperthyroidism and ophthalmopathy. General study points: Model output signaled ophthalmopathy a median roughly six months ahead of onset.

Amplification of TCR beta CDR3 regions used RNA as the template. First-round RT-PCR of the TCR CDR3 relied on the HTBI primer set. TCRdb reprocessed the multiplex PCR reads via MiXCR and lists one record per CDR3 protein. The data contain roughly 500,000 distinct CDR3 sequences, roughly a quarter of them singletons. Trimming took 0 bases from V and 2 from J, leaving 8 bases between them. CDR1 and CDR2 from the germline V gene are MNHEY and SVGAGI. CDR3 length: 14 residues. This clonotype was recorded at least ten times. Its specificity is not known. For ophthalmopathy patients, the Clinical Activity Score was at least 3 and the NOSPECS grade at least 4; duration was under 3 months. Diagnostic decisions used clinical symptoms, serum thyroxine and TRAb, thyroid ultrasound and orbital computed tomography. The PBMCs were taken from 10 ml of fresh peripheral blood.

The receptor was derived from a young woman with Graves' ophthalmopathy. The specimen was blood. The rearrangement links TRBV6-5 to TRBJ2-7, with D possibly being TRBD1 or TRBD2 (5 bases each). Here the CDR3 DNA reads TGTGCCAGCAGTTACTCGAGAGGGGCCTACGAGCAGTACTTC. Protein: CASSYSRGAYEQYF.